This T cell receptor beta chain derives from a study of T cell repertoires in cytomegalovirus infection. Study outcomes and limitations: Dominant in the ex vivo response were TCR beta clonotypes restricted by HLA-C and specific for CMV.

On this clonotype: The antigen remains undetermined.

CDR1 and CDR2 (germline): LGHDT, YNNKEL (reference sequence). The V gene end was trimmed by 0 bases and the J gene end by 7 bases; junction bases not matched to a gene: 9. This CDR3 contains 17 residues. TCRdb reprocessed the reads with MiXCR, giving one entry per CDR3 protein. The data show some 900,000 distinct CDR3 sequences, about 30% seen once. This rearrangement joins TRBV3-1 to TRBJ2-1; 10 bases are shared with TRBD2. The receptor's source is a human donor in good health (CMV status not recorded). Some clones in this sample may be carry-over from other donors' samples. Specimen: cultured CD8+ T cells from PBMCs, collected from culture after CMV antigen stimulation. Written as DNA, the CDR3 is TGTGCCAGCAGCCAAGATCTAGCGGGGGAGAGTCGGAATGAGCAGTTCTTC. This encodes CASSQDLAGESRNEQFF.